Shown below are 15 T cell receptor beta chains from a single sample sequenced in a study of response to subunit inactivated influenza vaccine. TCRdb ran MiXCR on the RT-PCR reads and lists one entry per CDR3 protein. The repertoire has about half a million distinct CDR3 sequences, 11% of them found once; the top ten carry over 9.5%. The sample here was PBMCs from blood, taken 40 to 50 days after vaccination. These receptor sequences come from a man aged 50 to 60 who received an inactivated influenza vaccine.

Only a few counts were recorded for this clonotype. This sequence joins TRBV6-2 or TRBV6-3 and TRBJ2-5; D unclear. The V end was cut by 0 bases, the J end by 7 bases, with 18 bases between. There are 16 residues in the CDR3. CDR1 is MNHEY and CDR2 is SVGEGT in the germline V gene. CDR3 in amino acids: CASSYSKLPFPGTQYF. In nucleotides, the CDR3 is TGTGCCAGCAGTTACTCGAAGCTACCCTTCCCCGGGACCCAGTACTTC.

This clonotype was seen repeatedly, ten times or more. This chain joins TRBV20-1 and TRBJ2-2, with D maybe TRBD1 (6 bases). The CDR3 runs 14 residues. V was clipped by 2 bases and J by 1 base, with 8 bases between them. Per germline, CDR1 DFQATT and CDR2 SNEGSKA (reference sequence). CDR3 nucleotide sequence: TGCAGTGCTAGAAGACAGGAGAACACCGGGGAGCTGTTTTTT. The encoded protein is CSARRQENTGELFF.

This clonotype was recorded at least ten times. V gene TRBV7-2 combines with J gene TRBJ1-6, with D possibly TRBD1 on 5 matching bases. V was trimmed by 5 bases and J by 7 bases, leaving 15 bases between them. This CDR3 region has 15 residues. CDR1 and CDR2 (germline): SGHTA, FQGNSA. CDR3 residues: CASSRVAGKNSPLHF. The CDR3 DNA is TGTGCCAGCAGCCGCGTCGCAGGGAAGAATTCACCCCTCCACTTT.

This clonotype was recorded a few times. The genes are TRBV12-3 or TRBV12-4 and TRBJ2-1; possibly TRBD2 for D (6 bases). The CDR3 has 16 residues. Deletions cut 2 bases from V and 6 bases from J, with 17 bases between. CDR3 bases: TGTGCCAGCAGTTTAAACCTGGGGGGTACGGCCAATGAGCAGTTCTTC. Amino acids: CASSLNLGGTANEQFF.

This clonotype has a count of ten or more. The chain is built from TRBV29-1 and TRBJ2-1, with 7 nucleotides matching TRBD1. This CDR3 spans 15 amino acids. V was clipped by 2 bases and J by 5 bases; unmatched bases: 9. The germline V gene encodes CDR1 SQVTM and CDR2 ANQGSEA. CDR3: CSVEPRDRIDNEQFF. The CDR3 DNA follows: TGCAGCGTTGAACCTAGGGACAGAATAGACAATGAGCAGTTCTTC.

This clonotype was detected many times. The rearrangement joins TRBV29-1 to TRBJ2-1; 8 nucleotides agree with TRBD1. The CDR3 runs 15 residues. V lost 1 base to trimming and J lost 3 bases; unmatched junction nucleotides: 5. Germline assignment: CDR1 SQVTM and CDR2 ANQGSEA. The CDR3 protein is CSVEGGQGYYNEQFF. The CDR3 coding sequence is TGCAGCGTTGAAGGAGGACAGGGATACTACAATGAGCAGTTCTTC.

This clonotype was detected a few times. Sequence at one end of the junction differs from germline and may be a read error. The rearrangement joins TRBV3-1 to TRBJ2-1; D unresolved. The CDR3 is 12 residues long. The germline gives CDR1 LGHDT, CDR2 YNNKEL (reference sequence). The CDR3 DNA sequence: TGTGCCAGCAGGCAAGGAATGGCTGAGCAGTTCTTC. Translating it yields CASRQGMAEQFF.

The genes are TRBV12-3 or TRBV12-4 and TRBJ2-1; 10 bases align to TRBD2. The CDR3 is 15 residues long. The trim removed 5 bases at V and 8 bases at J, leaving 9 bases unmatched. The CDR3 here is CASSISGRAHDEQFF. The CDR3 DNA reads TGTGCCAGCAGTATCAGCGGGAGGGCCCACGATGAGCAGTTCTTC.

This clonotype was counted a few times. This chain uses TRBV29-1 with TRBJ2-5; 7 positions agree with TRBD1. The junction had 8 bases not matched to a gene; V was cut back by 6 bases and J by 1 base. Germline values: CDR1 SQVTM, CDR2 ANQGSEA. This CDR3 comprises 14 residues. CDR3 in amino acids: CSVFRDSTQETQYF. CDR3 nucleotides: TGCAGCGTATTTAGGGACAGTACCCAAGAGACCCAGTACTTC.

This clonotype was picked up many times. V usage is TRBV7-3 and J usage is TRBJ2-5; D is unresolved. Germline lookup yields CDR1 SGHTA and CDR2 FQGTGA. Trimming cost V 0 bases and J 3 bases, with 5 bases left between them. The CDR3 sequence is 13 residues long. The CDR3 spells CASSLTKEETQYF. As DNA, the CDR3 is TGTGCCAGCAGCTTAACCAAGGAAGAGACCCAGTACTTC. The complete variable domain, with remaining parts taken from reference TRBV7-3 and TRBJ2-5, reads GAGVSQTPSNKVTEKGKYVELRCDPISGHTALYWYRQSLGQGPEFLIYFQGTGAADDSGLPNDRFFAVRPEGSVSTLKIQRTERGDSAVYLCASSLTKEETQYFGPGTRLLVL.

The DNA for the CDR3 is TGTGCCAGCAGCCTCACGAGGACAACAGATACGCAGTATTTT. Its translation is CASSLTRTTDTQYF. The chain uses TRBV7-8 and TRBJ2-3; tentative D call: TRBD1 (5 bases). The germline V and J ends were trimmed by 5 bases and 3 bases, with 12 bases remaining between them. CDR1 and CDR2 (germline): SGHVS, FQNEAQ. This CDR3 is built from 14 residues.

The CDR3 DNA reads as TGTGCCAGCAAGTTGCGGGGGCTAGGCACTGAAGCTTTCTTT. It specifies CASKLRGLGTEAFF. The gene calls are TRBV6-2 or TRBV6-3 and TRBJ1-1; a weak D match, TRBD1 (6 bases). V shed 7 bases and J shed 4 bases, with 16 bases lying between them. The V gene's germline CDR1 is MNHEY and CDR2 SVGEGT. This CDR3 is 14 amino acids long.

This rearrangement joins TRBV6-1 to TRBJ2-7; tentatively, D is TRBD1 or TRBD2 (5 bases each). Deletions cut 7 bases from V and 2 bases from J, with 18 bases between. CDR3 size: 15 residues. From germline, CDR1 is MNHNS and CDR2 SASEGT. The CDR3 loop reads CASTIQGGGPYEQYF. The CDR3 DNA reads TGTGCCAGCACCATCCAGGGTGGGGGACCCTACGAGCAGTACTTC.

CDR3 protein: CASSQLVQLTGELFF. CDR3 DNA sequence: TGTGCCAGCAGCCAACTAGTGCAGCTGACCGGGGAGCTGTTTTTT. This chain joins TRBV5-5 and TRBJ2-2; possibly TRBD2 for D (5 bases). Germline lookup yields CDR1 SGHKS and CDR2 YYEKEE (reference sequence). The CDR3 loop spans 15 amino acids. V gave up 4 bases and J gave up 5 bases, with 15 bases separating them.

This chain joins TRBV7-9 and TRBJ2-2; 7 bases are a match to TRBD1. The CDR3 runs 17 residues. The germline V gene encodes CDR1 SEHNR and CDR2 FQNEAQ (reference sequence). V lost 6 bases to trimming and J lost 7 bases; unmatched junction nucleotides: 17. The CDR3 DNA follows: TGTGCCAGCAGTCTGCCGACGGACAGGCGGCCGGGCGGGGAGCTGTTTTTT. Protein product: CASSLPTDRRPGGELFF.